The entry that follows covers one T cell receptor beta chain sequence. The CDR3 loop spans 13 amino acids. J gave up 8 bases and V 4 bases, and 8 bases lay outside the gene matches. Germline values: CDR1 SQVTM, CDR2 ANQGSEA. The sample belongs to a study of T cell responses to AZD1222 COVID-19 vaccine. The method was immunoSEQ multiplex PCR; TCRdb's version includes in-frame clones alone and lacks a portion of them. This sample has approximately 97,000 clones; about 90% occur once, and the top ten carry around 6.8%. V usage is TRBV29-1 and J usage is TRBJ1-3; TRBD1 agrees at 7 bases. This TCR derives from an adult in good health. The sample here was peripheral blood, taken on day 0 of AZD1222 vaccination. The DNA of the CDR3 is TGCAGCGTTGCCCAGACAGGGTCGGACACCATATATTTT. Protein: CSVAQTGSDTIYF.